This T cell receptor beta chain was recorded in a study of blood T cell repertoires in COVID-19. Turning to the study itself: PBMCs, B-cell-depleted T cells, or T cells were the source of the cDNA or gDNA that made up the material.

This clone was found a few times. The sample holds other DNA sequences that translate to the same CDR3. The CDR3 runs to 14 residues. The V gene's germline CDR1 is SGHVS and CDR2 FQNEAQ. The germline V and J ends were trimmed by 4 bases and 7 bases, with 14 bases remaining between them. Authors' analysis steps: Amplifying reference gene primers gave estimates of nucleated cell counts. Profiled with immunoSEQ multiplex PCR; TCRdb holds only in-frame clones, not every one. Clonal size and the V and J genes are those of that table, whereas D and trimming came from the DNA. The sample has 90,000 or so clones, about 87% seen once.

The clonotype comes from a human donor in a cohort sampled during active COVID-19. The sequenced material came from peripheral blood. The rearrangement uses TRBV7-8 and TRBJ2-1; tentative D call: TRBD2 (5 bases). CDR3 DNA: TGTGCCAGCAGCTCCTCGACCACTAGGAATGAGCAGTTCTTC. Its translation is CASSSSTTRNEQFF.